This TCR beta chain was documented in a study of blood T cell repertoires in COVID-19. At the level of the study: Specimens from acute and convalescent COVID-19 originated in the United States, Italy and Spain. Sources were T cells, B-cell-depleted T cells, or PBMCs; the material itself was cDNA or gDNA.

Only in-frame clones appear in the TCRdb table, and some are missing; sequencing was by immunoSEQ multiplex PCR. Of over 200,000 clones in the sample, around four fifths were seen once. The clonotype was recovered from a man between 35 and 55 years old with active or convalescent COVID-19. Input material: peripheral blood.

This chain's CDR3 is CASSLSEGETQYF. CDR3 bases: TGTGCCAGCAGTTTGTCAGAGGGAGAGACCCAGTACTTC. The V and J genes are TRBV12-3 or TRBV12-4 and TRBJ2-5, with a weak D call TRBD2 (5 bases). Deletions cut 3 bases from V and 4 bases from J, with 9 bases between. The CDR3 contains 13 residues.